There are many counts of the clone carrying this T cell receptor (beta chain). The record originates from a study of CD8 T cells in ankylosing spondylitis. TCRdb fed the 5' RACE reads into MiXCR, producing one record per CDR3 protein. The sample contains about 5,700 distinct CDR3 sequences, under 2.5% of which appear only once. CDR1 is SGDLS and CDR2 is YYNGEE in the germline V gene. The V and J ends lost 4 bases and 2 bases respectively, with 9 bases between them. The CDR3 totals 13 residues. This chain links TRBV9 with TRBJ1-1; a possible D gene is TRBD1 (6 bases). The sequence derives from a male donor with ankylosing spondylitis or in good health (not recorded which). The sample taken for sequencing was blood, either unsorted or a sorted T cell fraction (not recorded which). The CDR3 reads CASSPQGNTEAFF. The CDR3 nucleotides read TGTGCCAGCAGCCCACAGGGTAACACTGAAGCTTTCTTT.